This entry is about one T cell receptor beta chain. Libraries were prepared by immunoSEQ multiplex PCR; TCRdb keeps only in-frame clonotypes and omits some of them. The sample consists of 450,000 to 650,000 clones, around 78% of them appearing once. Germline CDR1 LGHNA, CDR2 YNFKEQ. Losses at the gene ends were 4 bases for V and 4 bases for J; bases not matched to a gene: 8. This CDR3 has 17 residues. The data originate from a study of shared T cell receptors in the human thymus. These data were likewise used in another study, on human thymus T cells.

The sequenced material came from thymocytes. This TCR derives from a boy less than two years old with a congenital heart defect. The V gene is TRBV4-2, the J gene TRBJ2-7; 15 bases match TRBD2. This CDR3 is CASSPSMGLAGGYEQYF. CDR3 DNA: TGTGCCAGCAGCCCCAGTATGGGACTAGCGGGAGGATACGAGCAGTACTTC.